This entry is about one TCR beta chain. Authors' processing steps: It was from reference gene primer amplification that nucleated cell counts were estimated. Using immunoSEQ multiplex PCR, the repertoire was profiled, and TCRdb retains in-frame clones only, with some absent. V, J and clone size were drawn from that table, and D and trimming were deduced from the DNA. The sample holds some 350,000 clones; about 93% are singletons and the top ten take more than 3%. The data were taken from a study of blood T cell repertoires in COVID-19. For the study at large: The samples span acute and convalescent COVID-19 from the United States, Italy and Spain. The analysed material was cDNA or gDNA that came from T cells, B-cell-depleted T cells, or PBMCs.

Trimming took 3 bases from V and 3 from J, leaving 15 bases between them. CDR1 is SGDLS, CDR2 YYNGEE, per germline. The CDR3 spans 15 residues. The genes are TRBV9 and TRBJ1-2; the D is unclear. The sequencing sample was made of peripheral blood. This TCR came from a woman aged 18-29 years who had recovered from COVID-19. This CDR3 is CASSAAREEYYGYTF. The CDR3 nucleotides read TGTGCCAGCAGCGCCGCGCGTGAGGAGTACTATGGCTACACCTTC.